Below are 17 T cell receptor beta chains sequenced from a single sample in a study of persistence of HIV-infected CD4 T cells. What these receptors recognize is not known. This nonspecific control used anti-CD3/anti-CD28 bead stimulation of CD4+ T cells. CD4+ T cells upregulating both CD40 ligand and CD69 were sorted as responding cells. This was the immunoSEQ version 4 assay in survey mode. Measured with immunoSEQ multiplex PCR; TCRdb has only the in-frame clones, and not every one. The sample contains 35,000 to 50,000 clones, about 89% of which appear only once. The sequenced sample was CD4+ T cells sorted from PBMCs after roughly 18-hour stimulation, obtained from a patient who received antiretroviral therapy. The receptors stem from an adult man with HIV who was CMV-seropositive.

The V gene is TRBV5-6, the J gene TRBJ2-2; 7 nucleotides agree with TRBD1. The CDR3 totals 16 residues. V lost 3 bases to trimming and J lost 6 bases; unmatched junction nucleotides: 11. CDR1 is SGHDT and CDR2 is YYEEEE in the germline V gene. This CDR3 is CASSWMGQPTPGELFF. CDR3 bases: TGTGCCAGCAGCTGGATGGGACAGCCTACACCCGGGGAGCTGTTTTTT.

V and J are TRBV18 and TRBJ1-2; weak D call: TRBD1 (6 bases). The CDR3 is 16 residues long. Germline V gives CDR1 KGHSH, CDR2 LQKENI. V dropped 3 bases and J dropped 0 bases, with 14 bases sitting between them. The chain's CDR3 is CASSPVRGLANYGYTF. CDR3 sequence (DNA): TGTGCCAGCTCACCCGTCAGGGGTTTGGCTAACTATGGCTACACCTTC.

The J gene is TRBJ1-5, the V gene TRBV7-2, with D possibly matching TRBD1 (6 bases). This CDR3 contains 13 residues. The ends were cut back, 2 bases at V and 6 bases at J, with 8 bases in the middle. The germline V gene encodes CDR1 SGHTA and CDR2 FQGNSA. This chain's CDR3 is CASSLQGGQPQHF. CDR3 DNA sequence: TGTGCCAGCAGCTTACAAGGGGGTCAGCCCCAGCATTTT.

CDR3 residues: CASSSPAGSDYGYTF. CDR3 sequence (DNA): TGTGCCAGCAGTAGCCCGGCCGGCTCCGATTATGGCTACACCTTC. The chain uses TRBV28 and TRBJ1-2; D remains unclear. The CDR3 extends over 15 amino acids. CDR1 MDHEN and CDR2 SYDVKM come from the germline V gene. Between the trimmed V and J ends, which lost 5 bases and 5 bases, there was a span of 18 bases.

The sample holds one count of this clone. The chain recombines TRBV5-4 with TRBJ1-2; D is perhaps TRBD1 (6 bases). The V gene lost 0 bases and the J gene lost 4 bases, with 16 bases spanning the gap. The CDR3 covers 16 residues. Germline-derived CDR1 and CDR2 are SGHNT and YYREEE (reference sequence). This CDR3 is CASSLASGGAGYGYTF. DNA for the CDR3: TGTGCCAGCAGCTTGGCCTCGGGGGGCGCCGGCTATGGCTACACCTTC.

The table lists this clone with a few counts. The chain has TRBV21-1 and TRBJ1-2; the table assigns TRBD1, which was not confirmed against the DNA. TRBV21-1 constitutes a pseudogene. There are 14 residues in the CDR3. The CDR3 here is CASSKQGRAYGYTF. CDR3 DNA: TGTGCCAGCAGCAAACAGGGGCGGGCCTATGGCTACACCTTC.

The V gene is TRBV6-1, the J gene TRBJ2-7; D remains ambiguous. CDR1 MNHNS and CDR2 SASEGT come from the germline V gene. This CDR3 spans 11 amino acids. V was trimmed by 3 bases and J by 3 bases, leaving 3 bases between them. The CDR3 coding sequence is TGTGCCAGCAGTGAGGGCTACGAGCAGTACTTC. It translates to CASSEGYEQYF.

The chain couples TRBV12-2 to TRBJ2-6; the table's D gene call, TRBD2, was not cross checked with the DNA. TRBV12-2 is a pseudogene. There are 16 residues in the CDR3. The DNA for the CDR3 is TGTGCAAGTCGCCGAAACGCGTACTCTGGGGCCAACGTCCTGACTTTC. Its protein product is CASRRNAYSGANVLTF.

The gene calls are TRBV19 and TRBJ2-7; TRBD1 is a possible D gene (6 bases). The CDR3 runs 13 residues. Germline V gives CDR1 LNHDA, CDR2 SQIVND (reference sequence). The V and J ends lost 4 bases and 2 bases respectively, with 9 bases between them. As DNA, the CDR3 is TGTGCCAGTAGTACAGGGGCACCCTACGAGCAGTACTTC. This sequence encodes CASSTGAPYEQYF. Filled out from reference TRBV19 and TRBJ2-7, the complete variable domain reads DGGITQSPKYLFRKEGQNVTLSCEQNLNHDAMYWYRQDPGQGLRLIYYSQIVNDFQKGDIAEGYSVSREKKESFPLTVTSAQKNPTAFYLCASSTGAPYEQYFGPGTRLTVT.

CDR3 nucleotides: TGCGCCAGCAGCCAAGAAGGAAGGTATGAAAAACTGTTTTTT. This gives the protein CASSQEGRYEKLFF. The chain is built from TRBV4-1 and TRBJ1-4; unclear D gene. Trimming removed 0 bases at V and 6 bases at J, with 8 bases between. The CDR3 extends over 14 amino acids. Germline CDR1 and CDR2: MGHRA and YSYEKL.

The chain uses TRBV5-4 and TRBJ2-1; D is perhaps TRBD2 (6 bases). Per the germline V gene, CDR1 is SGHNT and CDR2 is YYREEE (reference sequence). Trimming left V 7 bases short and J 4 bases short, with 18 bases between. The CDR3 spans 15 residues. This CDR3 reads CASSRAGGAYNEQFF. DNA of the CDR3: TGTGCCAGCTCCCGTGCTGGCGGGGCTTACAATGAGCAGTTCTTC.

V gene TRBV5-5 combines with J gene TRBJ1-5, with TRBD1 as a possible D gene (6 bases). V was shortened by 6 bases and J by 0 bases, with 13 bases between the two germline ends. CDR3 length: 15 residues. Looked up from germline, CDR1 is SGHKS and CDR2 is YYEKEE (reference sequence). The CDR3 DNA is TGTGCCAGCACCACGGACAGCTATAGCAATCAGCCCCAGCATTTT. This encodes CASTTDSYSNQPQHF.

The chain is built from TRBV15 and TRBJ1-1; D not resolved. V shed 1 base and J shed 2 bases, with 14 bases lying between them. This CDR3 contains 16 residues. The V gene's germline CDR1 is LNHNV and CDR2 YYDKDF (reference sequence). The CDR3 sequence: CATSRGVERINTEAFF. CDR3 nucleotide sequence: TGTGCCACCAGCAGAGGGGTTGAACGGATTAACACTGAAGCTTTCTTT.

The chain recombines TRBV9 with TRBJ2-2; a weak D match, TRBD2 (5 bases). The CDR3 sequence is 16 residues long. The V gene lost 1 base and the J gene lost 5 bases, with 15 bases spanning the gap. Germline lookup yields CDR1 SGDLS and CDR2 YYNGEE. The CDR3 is CASSVSVGIATGELFF. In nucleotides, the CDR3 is TGTGCCAGCAGCGTATCTGTAGGGATAGCGACCGGGGAGCTGTTTTTT.

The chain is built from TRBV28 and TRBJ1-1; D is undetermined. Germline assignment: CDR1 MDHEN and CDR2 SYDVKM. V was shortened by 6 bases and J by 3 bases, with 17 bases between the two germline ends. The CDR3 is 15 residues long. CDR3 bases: TGTGCCAGCAGGACCGTCGGAGAACCGTACACTGAAGCTTTCTTT. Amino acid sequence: CASRTVGEPYTEAFF. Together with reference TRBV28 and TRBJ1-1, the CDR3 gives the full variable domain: DVKVTQSSRYLVKRTGEKVFLECVQDMDHENMFWYRQDPGLGLRLIYFSYDVKMKEKGDIPEGYSVSREKKERFSLILESASTNQTSMYLCASRTVGEPYTEAFFGQGTRLTVV.

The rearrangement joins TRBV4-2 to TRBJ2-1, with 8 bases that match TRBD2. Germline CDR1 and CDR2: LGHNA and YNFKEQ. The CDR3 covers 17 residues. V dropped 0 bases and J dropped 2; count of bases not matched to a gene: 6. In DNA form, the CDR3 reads TGTGCCAGCAGCCAAGATCATGGCGGGGGGCCCTACAATGAGCAGTTCTTC. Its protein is CASSQDHGGGPYNEQFF.

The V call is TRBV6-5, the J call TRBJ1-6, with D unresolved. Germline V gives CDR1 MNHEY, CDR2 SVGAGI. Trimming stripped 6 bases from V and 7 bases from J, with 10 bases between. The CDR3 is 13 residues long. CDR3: CASRAYSNSPLHF. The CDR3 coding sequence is TGTGCCAGCAGGGCCTACTCAAATTCACCCCTCCACTTT.